The 30 T cell receptor beta chains reported below all come from one sample, sequenced in a study of blood T cell repertoires in COVID-19. The protocol was immunoSEQ multiplex PCR, while the TCRdb copy is restricted to in-frame clones and leaves out a portion. The data hold tens of thousands of clones, with around 90% observed a single time. Sequenced: peripheral blood. The receptors derive from a man aged 50 or older with acute or convalescent COVID-19.

The rearrangement uses TRBV5-4 and TRBJ1-2; 8 bases are shared with TRBD1. V dropped 4 bases and J dropped 3; count of bases not matched to a gene: 5. CDR3 length equals 14 residues. CDR1 and CDR2 (germline): SGHNT, YYREEE (reference sequence). In nucleotides, the CDR3 is TGTGCCAGCAGCGAAACGACAGGGGACTATGGCTACACCTTC. The encoded protein is CASSETTGDYGYTF.

This clone appeared once. The J gene is TRBJ2-5, the V gene TRBV12-3 or TRBV12-4, with D perhaps matching TRBD2 (5 bases). The CDR3 covers 13 residues. V lost 4 bases, J lost 5 bases, and 11 bases lay in between. This CDR3 reads CASSSRRGETQYF. For the CDR3, the DNA is TGTGCCAGCAGTTCGCGACGCGGGGAGACCCAGTACTTC.

Points on this clone: It is unclear where the CDR3 begins or ends on the DNA, so no DNA is shown, and the CDR3 is as TCRdb lists it. The chain links TRBV2 to TRBJ1-5. A total of 13 residues make up the CDR3, ends included. Germline CDR1 SNHLY, CDR2 FYNNEI. The CDR3 is CASSVGPGIGPHF.

The rearrangement uses TRBV7-2 and TRBJ2-1; 9 bases agree with TRBD2. Germline loops: CDR1 SGHTA, CDR2 FQGNSA. The V segment lost 5 bases and the J segment 8 bases; nucleotides outside the gene matches: 10. The length of the CDR3 is 15 residues. CDR3 sequence: CASSPNSGRFHEQFF. The CDR3 DNA reads as TGTGCCAGCAGCCCCAATAGCGGGAGATTCCATGAGCAGTTCTTC. Based on the CDR3 plus reference TRBV7-2 and TRBJ2-1, the full variable domain is GAGVSQSPSNKVTEKGKDVELRCDPISGHTALYWYRQSLGQGLEFLIYFQGNSAPDKSGLPSDRFSAERTGGSVSTLTIQRTQQEDSAVYLCASSPNSGRFHEQFFGPGTRLTVL.

This clone appeared once. V gene TRBV5-4 combines with J gene TRBJ2-5, with TRBD1 matching over 9 bases. Germline CDR1 and CDR2: SGHNT and YYREEE (reference sequence). Trimming took 4 bases from V and 4 from J; bases not matched to a gene: 5. The CDR3 extends over 14 amino acids. Here the CDR3 reads CASSTTGGGETQYF. In DNA, the CDR3 is TGTGCCAGCAGCACAACAGGGGGCGGAGAGACCCAGTACTTC.

This chain uses TRBV29-1 with TRBJ1-2; 10 positions agree with TRBD1. In germline, CDR1 is SQVTM, CDR2 ANQGSEA. V shed 3 bases, J shed 6 bases, and the junction held 10 bases outside the gene matches. The CDR3 has 15 amino acids. CDR3 residues: CSVDRTGGAHDGYTF. Here the CDR3 DNA reads TGCAGCGTTGATCGGACAGGGGGAGCTCACGATGGCTACACCTTC.

The chain uses TRBV30 and TRBJ2-2; a possible D gene is TRBD2 (6 bases). V was cut by 8 bases and J by 1 base, with 17 bases left in between. The CDR3 covers 15 residues. Per germline, CDR1 GTSNPN and CDR2 SVGIG (reference sequence). CDR3 DNA sequence: TGTGCCCAACAACCGGGACTGGGGAACACCGGGGAGCTGTTTTTT. It encodes CAQQPGLGNTGELFF.

The chain combines TRBV19 with TRBJ2-2; TRBD2 matches 11 bases. Germline CDR1 and CDR2: LNHDA and SQIVND (reference sequence). V lost 1 base, J lost 5 bases, and 6 bases stayed unmatched. This CDR3 is built from 17 residues. The CDR3 DNA reads TGTGCCAGTAGTATAGTAGTCGTAGCGGGAGGGACCGGGGAGCTGTTTTTT. Translation gives CASSIVVVAGGTGELFF.

The chain carries TRBV6-5 and TRBJ1-5; 7 nucleotides align to TRBD1. Trimming at V came to 5 bases and at J to 6 bases, leaving 4 bases not matched to a gene. The CDR3 length is 13 residues. Germline loops: CDR1 MNHEY, CDR2 SVGAGI. CDR3 residues: CASSTGDSQPQHF. CDR3 DNA: TGTGCCAGCAGTACCGGGGACAGTCAGCCCCAGCATTTT.

CDR3 sequence reads: CASSLGLSSSYEQYF. The DNA of the CDR3 is TGTGCCAGCAGCTTAGGGCTCTCCAGCTCCTACGAGCAGTACTTC. This rearrangement joins TRBV7-6 to TRBJ2-7, with no clear D. This CDR3 has 15 residues. Trimming pared 1 base from V and 0 bases from J, leaving 10 bases between. Germline V gene sequence: CDR1 SGHVS, CDR2 FNYEAQ.

This clone was seen a single time. The CDR3: CASSVGAGSSYEQYF. The CDR3 bases are TGTGCCAGCAGCGTAGGGGCGGGGAGCTCCTACGAGCAGTACTTC. The chain joins TRBV9 to TRBJ2-7; D possibly corresponds to TRBD2 (6 bases). Trimming stripped 0 bases from V and 0 bases from J, with 10 bases between. This CDR3 comprises 15 residues. Germline loops: CDR1 SGDLS, CDR2 YYNGEE.

The rearrangement uses TRBV7-9 and TRBJ2-7; 7 bases line up with TRBD1. V was pared by 5 bases and J by 2 bases, with 12 bases of the junction left unmatched. Germline V CDR1 and CDR2: SEHNR, FQNEAQ (reference sequence). The CDR3 is 16 residues long. CDR3 DNA sequence: TGTGCCAGCAGCGCCGTCCAGGGGGATAACACCTACGAGCAGTACTTC. It specifies CASSAVQGDNTYEQYF.

V is TRBV5-1 and J is TRBJ1-3, with D unresolved. From germline, CDR1 is SGHRS and CDR2 YFSETQ. The CDR3 length is 15 residues. V was trimmed by 1 base and J by 4 bases, leaving 12 bases between them. For the CDR3, the DNA is TGCGCCAGCAGCTTGCGCCCGGAGGCGGGAAACACCATATATTTT. This codes for CASSLRPEAGNTIYF.

The rearrangement joins TRBV19 to TRBJ2-7; 8 bases map to TRBD1. The CDR3 totals 14 residues. V was clipped by 6 bases and J by 3 bases; unmatched bases: 7. Looked up from germline, CDR1 is LNHDA and CDR2 is SQIVND (reference sequence). CDR3: CASSLIGTGYEQYF. In nucleotides, the CDR3 is TGTGCCAGTAGCCTAATTGGGACAGGCTACGAGCAGTACTTC.

The J gene is TRBJ2-3, the V gene TRBV4-1; 10 bases align to TRBD2. This CDR3 region has 17 residues. The V gene's germline CDR1 is MGHRA and CDR2 YSYEKL. After removal of 0 bases from V and 7 bases from J, the junction contained 10 bases not matched to a gene. CDR3 sequence: CASSQDLSGRAANTQYF. CDR3 coding DNA: TGCGCCAGCAGCCAAGATCTAAGCGGGAGGGCCGCAAATACGCAGTATTTT.

The chain links TRBV10-1 to TRBJ2-1; TRBD1 might be the D (6 bases). Deletions cut 4 bases from V and 1 base from J, with 8 bases between. CDR1 is WNHNN, CDR2 SYGVQD, per germline (reference sequence). The CDR3 extends over 14 amino acids. This chain's CDR3 is CASSAGTSYNEQFF. CDR3 sequence (DNA): TGCGCCAGCAGTGCCGGGACATCCTACAATGAGCAGTTCTTC.

This chain uses TRBV18 with TRBJ1-2; maybe TRBD1 (6 bases). Germline-derived CDR1 and CDR2 are KGHSH and LQKENI. V gave up 3 bases and J gave up 4 bases, with 15 bases separating them. The CDR3 loop spans 15 amino acids. CDR3 in DNA: TGTGCCAGCTCACCCCCCGGGGGGGCCCTCTATGGCTACACCTTC. It translates to CASSPPGGALYGYTF.

Regarding this clone: Distinct nucleotide sequences in the sample also encode this CDR3. CDR3 region: CASSGQGAYEQYF. CDR3 bases: TGCGCCAGCAGTGGGCAGGGGGCCTACGAGCAGTACTTC. V is TRBV10-2 and J is TRBJ2-7, with 7 bases matching TRBD1. CDR3 length equals 13 residues. With V trimmed by 4 bases and J by 2 bases, 2 bases remained unmatched. Per the germline V gene, CDR1 is WSHSY and CDR2 is SAAADI.

J is TRBJ2-1 and V is TRBV12-5; 12 bases fit TRBD2. Germline V gene sequence: CDR1 LGHNT, CDR2 FRNRAP. V trimming: 0 bases; J trimming: 4 bases; junction bases outside the gene matches: 13. This CDR3 has 20 residues. DNA of the CDR3: TGTGCTAGTGGTTTGGTACGAGGTCTAGCGGGAGGGTCCCCATACAATGAGCAGTTCTTC. It codes for CASGLVRGLAGGSPYNEQFF.

V gene TRBV4-1 combines with J gene TRBJ1-3; 7 bases are shared with TRBD1. Per germline, CDR1 MGHRA and CDR2 YSYEKL. The CDR3 covers 20 residues. Trimming at V came to 0 bases and at J to 1 base, leaving 15 bases not matched to a gene. The CDR3 loop reads CASSQDRAGGAKFSGNTIYF. The CDR3 nucleotides read TGCGCCAGCAGCCAAGATAGGGCAGGGGGTGCGAAGTTTTCTGGAAACACCATATATTTT.

The chain is built from TRBV9 and TRBJ2-6; no reliable D call. The ends were cut back, 0 bases at V and 2 bases at J, with 6 bases in the middle. The CDR3 covers 15 residues. Germline V gene lookup returns CDR1 SGDLS and CDR2 YYNGEE. The CDR3 is CASSVVSTGANVLTF. As DNA, the CDR3 is TGTGCCAGCAGCGTAGTTAGCACTGGGGCCAACGTCCTGACTTTC.

The rearrangement uses TRBV5-4 and TRBJ1-2; 7 bases agree with TRBD1. CDR1 and CDR2 from the germline V gene are SGHNT and YYREEE (reference sequence). This CDR3 is built from 14 residues. The V segment lost 4 bases and the J segment 5 bases; nucleotides outside the gene matches: 8. CDR3 region: CASSVRTGDYGYTF. The CDR3 DNA reads as TGTGCCAGCAGCGTAAGGACAGGTGATTATGGCTACACCTTC. The full variable domain, completed using reference TRBV5-4 and TRBJ1-2, is ETGVTQSPTHLIKTRGQQVTLRCSSQSGHNTVSWYQQALGQGPQFIFQYYREEENGRGNFPPRFSGLQFPNYSSELNVNALELDDSALYLCASSVRTGDYGYTFGSGTRLTVV.

This clone is categorized as medium-sized. V is TRBV6-4 and J is TRBJ1-2; 10 nucleotides line up with TRBD1. Germline assignment: CDR1 MRHNA and CDR2 SNTAGT. V trimming: 2 bases; J trimming: 8 bases; junction bases outside the gene matches: 8. CDR3 size: 15 residues. CDR3 nucleotides: TGTGCCAGCAGTGACACGGGACAGGGGCTATGGGGCTACACCTTC. It codes for CASSDTGQGLWGYTF.

CDR3 in amino acids: CANSPGGNGYTF. CDR3 DNA sequence: TGTGCCAATTCACCAGGGGGGAATGGCTACACCTTC. The chain carries TRBV6-5 and TRBJ1-2, with 7 nucleotides matching TRBD1. With V trimmed by 10 bases and J by 6 bases, 8 bases remained unmatched. Germline CDR1 MNHEY, CDR2 SVGAGI. This CDR3 comprises 12 residues.

The V and J genes are TRBV18 and TRBJ2-7, with D perhaps TRBD2 (6 bases). V was pared by 6 bases and J by 7 bases, with 19 bases between. Germline-derived CDR1 and CDR2 are KGHSH and LQKENI. The CDR3 has 14 amino acids. Here the CDR3 DNA reads TGTGCCAGCTCCCAAGGCGCCCCCGGGGGAGAGCAGTACTTC. It specifies CASSQGAPGGEQYF.

The gene calls are TRBV7-6 and TRBJ2-5; TRBD2 aligns across 15 bases. The germline V gene has CDR1 SGHVS and CDR2 FNYEAQ. The junction had 6 bases not matched to a gene; V was cut back by 4 bases and J by 3 bases. The CDR3 has 17 residues. The CDR3 nucleotides are TGTGCCAGCAGCTCCCGGACTAGCGGGAGGGAGAAAGAGACCCAGTACTTC. It codes for CASSSRTSGREKETQYF.

V usage is TRBV10-2 and J usage is TRBJ2-3, with TRBD2 matching over 12 bases. In germline, CDR1 is WSHSY, CDR2 SAAADI. The V gene end was trimmed by 7 bases and the J gene end by 0 bases; junction bases not matched to a gene: 14. The CDR3 loop spans 19 amino acids. The CDR3 protein is CASNLPTSGGEYSTDTQYF. The CDR3 DNA reads TGCGCCAGCAATCTCCCGACTAGCGGGGGAGAATATAGCACAGATACGCAGTATTTT.

The chain carries TRBV13 and TRBJ2-1; D is ambiguous. V was trimmed by 3 bases and J by 5 bases, leaving 8 bases between them. CDR3 length: 13 amino acids. The V gene's germline CDR1 is PRHDT and CDR2 FYEKMQ (reference sequence). CDR3 sequence: CASSFDGDNEQFF. DNA for the CDR3: TGTGCCAGCAGCTTCGACGGAGACAATGAGCAGTTCTTC.

This clone was found once. This chain connects TRBV6-1 to TRBJ2-7, with TRBD2 as a possible D gene (5 bases). There are 15 residues in the CDR3. The V end was cut by 1 base, the J end by 0 bases, with 10 bases between. Germline V gives CDR1 MNHNS, CDR2 SASEGT. CDR3 nucleotide sequence: TGTGCCAGCAGTGAAGGGCGGGCGAACTCCTACGAGCAGTACTTC. Translating it yields CASSEGRANSYEQYF.

There are a few counts of this clone. The chain carries TRBV5-1 and TRBJ1-1, with a tentative D call TRBD1 (5 bases). Germline V lookup: CDR1 SGHRS, CDR2 YFSETQ. The CDR3 is 12 residues long. V lost 0 bases, J lost 10 bases, and 10 bases lay in between. CDR3 DNA: TGCGCCAGCAGCTTGGTAGGGGAGGGAGCTTTCTTT. It encodes CASSLVGEGAFF.